This TCR beta chain was retrieved from a study of control samples from healthy donors and cancer patients. V lost 1 base to trimming and J lost 10 bases, with 8 bases between them. The CDR3 extends over 13 amino acids. The V gene's germline CDR1 is SGHTA and CDR2 FQGNSA. The table came from immunoSEQ multiplex PCR; TCRdb's copy has only in-frame clones and leaves some out. The sample shows 150,000 or so clones, 85% to 95% of them seen only once. In its sample, this clone was seen once. The receptor was isolated from a man aged 60-69 years with colorectal cancer. The chain recombines TRBV7-2 with TRBJ1-6; D not resolved. The sequencing input was PBMCs. The CDR3 protein is CASSLVWESPLHF. The CDR3, as DNA: TGTGCCAGCAGCTTAGTTTGGGAGTCACCCCTCCACTTT.